This T cell receptor (beta chain) is drawn from a study of blood T cell repertoires in COVID-19. The overall study: Material from acute and convalescent COVID-19 was sourced from the United States, Italy and Spain. Sources were T cells, B-cell-depleted T cells, or PBMCs; the material itself was cDNA or gDNA.

Per the original data handling: Amplification from reference gene primers served as the basis for estimated nucleated cell counts. Using immunoSEQ multiplex PCR, the repertoire was profiled, and TCRdb retains in-frame clones only, with some absent. The V and J calls and clone size are taken from that table; D and trimming were inferred from the DNA. The table has more than 150,000 clones, approximately 84% seen once; the top ten hold around 6.8%. From germline, CDR1 is SNHLY and CDR2 FYNNEI. Trimming cost V 8 bases and J 3 bases; bases outside gene matches: 22. CDR3 length: 18 residues. Sequenced sample: peripheral blood. The V call is TRBV2, the J call TRBJ2-7; 7 bases align to TRBD2. The receptor comes from a human donor in a cohort sampled during active COVID-19. The CDR3 loop reads CASDEGRSGAKPHYEQYF. In DNA form, the CDR3 reads TGTGCCAGCGACGAGGGGAGAAGCGGGGCCAAGCCCCACTACGAGCAGTACTTC. Complete variable domain (other parts from reference TRBV2 and TRBJ2-7): EPEVTQTPSHQVTQMGQEVILRCVPISNHLYFYWYRQILGQKVEFLVSFYNNEISEKSEIFDDQFSVERPDGSNFTLKIRSTKLEDSAMYFCASDEGRSGAKPHYEQYFGPGTRLTVT.